A selection of T cell receptor beta chains follows, all from one sample in a study of blood T cell repertoires in COVID-19. The table came from immunoSEQ multiplex PCR; TCRdb's copy has only in-frame clones and leaves some out. The sample yields tens of thousands of clones, roughly 91% seen once. Input material: peripheral blood. All receptors derive from a woman aged 50 to 65 in a cohort sampled during active COVID-19. Both conserved end residues are part of each CDR3. A D gene is named only where the DNA matches it firmly. Clone size is stated in some rows and not others, as once, few, many or a class when expanded.

V gene: TRBV20-1
clone size: -
J gene: TRBJ1-4
D gene: -
CDR3 protein: CSARGAGKLFF
CDR3 DNA: TGCAGTGCTAGAGGGGCGGGAAAACTGTTTTTT

V gene: TRBV11-1
clone size: -
J gene: TRBJ2-7
D gene: -
CDR3 protein: CASSSPRRTPAEQYF
CDR3 DNA: TGTGCCAGCAGCTCCCCCCGGCGGACTCCAGCCGAGCAGTACTTC

V gene: TRBV10-3
clone size: -
J gene: TRBJ1-5
D gene: -
CDR3 protein: CAISEGFGGPSNQPQHF
CDR3 DNA: TGTGCCATCAGTGAGGGGTTCGGGGGGCCAAGCAATCAGCCCCAGCATTTT

V gene: TRBV7-3
clone size: -
J gene: TRBJ1-5
D gene: -
CDR3 protein: CASSLTSGNQPQHF
CDR3 DNA: TGTGCCAGCAGCTTAACGTCGGGGAATCAGCCCCAGCATTTT

V gene: TRBV5-4
clone size: -
J gene: TRBJ2-3
D gene: TRBD2
CDR3 protein: CASSLPRLAGTPGGNAQYF
CDR3 DNA: TGTGCCAGCAGCTTGCCGCGGCTAGCGGGGACCCCAGGGGGAAATGCGCAGTATTTT

V gene: TRBV6-5
clone size: once
J gene: TRBJ1-1
D gene: -
CDR3 protein: CASSYGGTLNTEAFF
CDR3 DNA: TGTGCCAGCAGTTATGGGGGGACCCTGAACACTGAAGCTTTCTTT

V gene: TRBV4-1
clone size: -
J gene: TRBJ2-5
D gene: -
CDR3 protein: CASSLGTEYQETQYF
CDR3 DNA: TGCGCCAGCTCCTTGGGTACAGAGTACCAAGAGACCCAGTACTTC

V gene: TRBV12-3/TRBV12-4
clone size: -
J gene: TRBJ2-4
D gene: -
CDR3 protein: CASSFGGTNIQYF
CDR3 DNA: TGTGCCAGCAGTTTTGGGGGGACGAACATTCAGTACTTC

V gene: TRBV4-1
clone size: -
J gene: TRBJ2-3
D gene: TRBD2
CDR3 protein: CASSLGLAGGTDTQYF
CDR3 DNA: TGCGCCAGCAGCCTCGGACTAGCGGGAGGCACAGATACGCAGTATTTT

V gene: TRBV7-3
clone size: -
J gene: TRBJ2-3
D gene: TRBD2
CDR3 protein: CASSLVAGGTDTQYF
CDR3 DNA: TGTGCCAGCAGCTTAGTAGCGGGGGGCACAGATACGCAGTATTTT

V gene: TRBV29-1
clone size: -
J gene: TRBJ2-5
D gene: TRBD1
CDR3 protein: CSALTGGAKTQYF
CDR3 DNA: TGCAGCGCCCTGACAGGGGGCGCGAAGACCCAGTACTTC

V gene: TRBV21-1
clone size: -
J gene: TRBJ2-3
D gene: -
CDR3 protein: CASSPSRDRGCDTQYF
CDR3 DNA: TGTGCCAGCAGCCCCTCCCGGGACAGGGGGTGTGATACGCAGTATTTT

V gene: TRBV7-9
clone size: -
J gene: TRBJ1-4
D gene: TRBD1
CDR3 protein: CASSSPTGDSQPEKLFF
CDR3 DNA: TGTGCCAGCAGCTCCCCCACGGGGGACAGTCAGCCTGAAAAACTGTTTTTT

V gene: TRBV5-1
clone size: -
J gene: TRBJ2-7
D gene: TRBD1
CDR3 protein: CASSSRTGGANEQYF
CDR3 DNA: TGCGCCAGCAGCTCCAGGACAGGGGGCGCCAACGAGCAGTACTTC

V gene: TRBV5-1
clone size: few
J gene: TRBJ2-1
D gene: -
CDR3 protein: CASSERSGSSSYNEQFF
CDR3 DNA: TGCGCCAGCAGCGAGCGGTCTGGGTCTTCCTCCTACAATGAGCAGTTCTTC

V gene: TRBV5-6
clone size: once
J gene: TRBJ2-7
D gene: -
CDR3 protein: CASSLGHSEQYF
CDR3 DNA: TGTGCCAGCAGCCTGGGTCACTCCGAGCAGTACTTC

V gene: TRBV13
clone size: -
J gene: TRBJ2-1
D gene: TRBD2
CDR3 protein: CASSLREEGFYNEQFF
CDR3 DNA: TGTGCCAGCAGCTTACGGGAGGAGGGGTTCTACAATGAGCAGTTCTTC

V gene: TRBV4-2
clone size: -
J gene: TRBJ2-4
D gene: -
CDR3 protein: CASSPGNRYLAKNIQYF
CDR3 DNA: TGTGCCAGCAGCCCAGGAAACCGCTATCTAGCCAAAAACATTCAGTACTTC

V gene: TRBV27
clone size: -
J gene: TRBJ1-1
D gene: TRBD1
CDR3 protein: CASRRPGQLNTEAFF
CDR3 DNA: TGTGCCAGCAGACGTCCGGGACAGCTGAACACTGAAGCTTTCTTT

V gene: TRBV7-2
clone size: -
J gene: TRBJ2-7
D gene: TRBD2
CDR3 protein: CASSLEGLAGGSYEQYF
CDR3 DNA: TGTGCCAGCAGCTTAGAGGGACTAGCGGGAGGGAGCTACGAGCAGTACTTC

V gene: TRBV10-3
clone size: -
J gene: TRBJ1-1
D gene: TRBD1
CDR3 protein: CAISEYPGQGYTEAFF
CDR3 DNA: TGTGCCATCAGTGAGTATCCGGGACAGGGTTACACTGAAGCTTTCTTT

V gene: TRBV19
clone size: -
J gene: TRBJ1-2
D gene: -
CDR3 protein: CASSISWGGDYGYTF
CDR3 DNA: TGTGCCAGTAGTATAAGCTGGGGAGGGGACTATGGCTACACCTTC

V gene: TRBV19
clone size: -
J gene: TRBJ2-2
D gene: -
CDR3 protein: CASSMLGGATGELFF
CDR3 DNA: TGTGCCAGTAGTATGTTGGGGGGGGCCACCGGGGAGCTGTTTTTT

V gene: TRBV5-1
clone size: -
J gene: TRBJ2-3
D gene: -
CDR3 protein: CASSLFGGATQYF
CDR3 DNA: TGCGCCAGCAGCTTGTTCGGCGGAGCAACGCAGTATTTT

V gene: TRBV2
clone size: -
J gene: TRBJ2-5
D gene: TRBD2
CDR3 protein: CASASRGGGGETQYF
CDR3 DNA: TGTGCCAGCGCCTCTCGGGGGGGCGGTGGAGAGACCCAGTACTTC

V gene: TRBV9
clone size: -
J gene: TRBJ1-6
D gene: -
CDR3 protein: CASSVDSGSNSPLHF
CDR3 DNA: TGTGCCAGCAGCGTAGATTCGGGATCTAATTCACCCCTCCACTTT

V gene: TRBV4-1
clone size: -
J gene: TRBJ2-7
D gene: -
CDR3 protein: CASSRRTGSYEQYF
CDR3 DNA: TGCGCCAGCAGCCGCCGAACAGGTTCCTACGAGCAGTACTTC

V gene: TRBV4-1
clone size: -
J gene: TRBJ2-7
D gene: -
CDR3 protein: CASSQGAHYEQYF
CDR3 DNA: TGCGCCAGCAGCCAAGGGGCACACTACGAGCAGTACTTC

V gene: TRBV7-8
clone size: -
J gene: TRBJ1-3
D gene: -
CDR3 protein: CASSLAPTVSGNTIYF
CDR3 DNA: TGTGCCAGCAGCTTAGCGCCTACGGTGTCTGGAAACACCATATATTTT

V gene: TRBV7-9
clone size: few
J gene: TRBJ2-6
D gene: TRBD2
CDR3 protein: CASTRSGGSGANVLTF
CDR3 DNA: TGTGCCAGCACCCGATCGGGAGGCTCTGGGGCCAACGTCCTGACTTTC

V gene: TRBV3-1/TRBV3-2
clone size: -
J gene: TRBJ2-3
D gene: TRBD2
CDR3 protein: CASSQDRLAGVTQYF
CDR3 DNA: TGTGCCAGCAGCCAAGATCGGCTAGCGGGGGTTACGCAGTATTTT

V gene: TRBV6-1
clone size: -
J gene: TRBJ2-7
D gene: -
CDR3 protein: CASSDFLEQYF
CDR3 DNA: TGTGCCAGCAGTGATTTTCTAGAGCAGTACTTC

V gene: TRBV4-1
clone size: -
J gene: TRBJ2-1
D gene: TRBD1
CDR3 protein: CASSQEGEQGKFF
CDR3 DNA: TGCGCCAGCAGCCAAGAGGGGGAACAGGGGAAGTTCTTC

V gene: TRBV29-1
clone size: -
J gene: TRBJ2-1
D gene: -
CDR3 protein: CSVVFYNEQFF
CDR3 DNA: TGCAGCGTCGTTTTTTACAATGAGCAGTTCTTC

V gene: TRBV7-9
clone size: -
J gene: TRBJ2-5
D gene: TRBD1
CDR3 protein: CASSLGTGVETQYF
CDR3 DNA: TGTGCCAGCAGCTTAGGGACAGGGGTAGAGACCCAGTACTTC

V gene: TRBV7-9
clone size: -
J gene: TRBJ2-5
D gene: TRBD2
CDR3 protein: CASSLGFLLAGIYRETQYF
CDR3 DNA: TGTGCCAGCAGCTTAGGGTTTTTACTAGCGGGAATATACAGAGAGACCCAGTACTTC

V gene: TRBV4-1
clone size: -
J gene: TRBJ2-5
D gene: TRBD2
CDR3 protein: CASSKREGYQETQYF
CDR3 DNA: TGCGCCAGTTCCAAGCGGGAGGGGTACCAAGAGACCCAGTACTTC

V gene: TRBV4-2
clone size: -
J gene: TRBJ1-2
D gene: -
CDR3 protein: CASSQVVAEGGYTF
CDR3 DNA: TGTGCCAGCAGCCAGGTGGTAGCCGAGGGTGGCTACACCTTC

V gene: TRBV6-5
clone size: -
J gene: TRBJ1-1
D gene: TRBD1
CDR3 protein: CASRTGQGNTEAFF
CDR3 DNA: TGTGCCAGCAGGACGGGACAGGGTAACACTGAAGCTTTCTTT

V gene: TRBV24-1
clone size: few
J gene: TRBJ2-7
D gene: -
CDR3 protein: CATSKTGLYEQYF
CDR3 DNA: TGTGCCACCAGTAAAACAGGGCTTTACGAGCAGTACTTC